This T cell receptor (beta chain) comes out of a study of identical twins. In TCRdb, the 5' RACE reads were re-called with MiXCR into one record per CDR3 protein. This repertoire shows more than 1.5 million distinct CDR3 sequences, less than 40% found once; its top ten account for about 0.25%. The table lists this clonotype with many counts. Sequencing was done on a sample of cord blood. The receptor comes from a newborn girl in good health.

The chain's CDR3 is CASSLQNTDTQYF. The CDR3 DNA reads TGTGCCAGCAGCTTGCAGAACACAGATACGCAGTATTTT. The chain joins TRBV7-2 to TRBJ2-3; no clear D. This CDR3 comprises 13 residues. V was clipped by 3 bases and J by 2 bases, with 6 bases between them. In germline, CDR1 is SGHTA, CDR2 FQGNSA.